A selection of T cell receptor beta chains follows, all from one sample in a study of glioma-infiltrating T cells. TCRdb recomputed calls from the multiplex PCR reads with MiXCR, one row per CDR3 protein. The table includes over 70,000 distinct CDR3 sequences, 23% detected once. Sequencing was carried out using glioma tissue, nonneoplastic brain tissue, or PBMCs (not recorded which). The receptors were gathered from a human donor with low-grade glioma or glioblastoma, undergoing nonglioma brain surgery, or in good health (not recorded which). The CDR3 runs from the conserved cysteine through the conserved F or W. Each record gives: CDR3 protein, CDR3 DNA, clone size, D gene, J gene, V gene. The D gene is left open where the match is weak. Clone sizes are given selectively: once, few, many, or a class where the clone is expanded.

CDSSPGQGGAYEQYF,TGTGACAGCAGTCCTGGACAGGGGGGCGCCTACGAGCAGTACTTC,-,TRBD1,TRBJ2-7,TRBV12-3/TRBV12-4
CASSHSGSNTEAFF,TGTGCCAGCAGTCATTCAGGCTCGAACACTGAAGCTTTCTTT,many,-,TRBJ1-1,TRBV6-2/TRBV6-3
CASSLTTGHETQHF,TGTGCCAGCAGCCTAACGACAGGACACGAGACCCAGCACTTC,-,-,TRBJ2-5,TRBV7-2
CAISPGQGGGYGYTF,TGTGCCATCAGCCCGGGACAGGGGGGTGGCTATGGCTACACCTTC,-,TRBD1,TRBJ1-2,TRBV10-3
CASSISGQGDQPQHF,TGTGCCAGTAGTATTTCGGGACAGGGAGATCAGCCCCAGCATTTT,many,TRBD1,TRBJ1-5,TRBV19
CASSRTRDRHYSPLHF,TGTGCCAGCAGCCGGACCCGGGACAGGCATTATTCACCCCTCCACTTT,-,TRBD1,TRBJ1-6,TRBV7-2
CASSLNQGNNEQFF,TGTGCCAGCAGCTTAAACCAGGGGAACAATGAGCAGTTCTTC,-,-,TRBJ2-1,TRBV7-9
CSATRAGYTGELFF,TGCAGCGCGACCCGGGCAGGGTACACCGGGGAGCTGTTTTTT,-,-,TRBJ2-2,TRBV29-1
CASSLRALNTEAFF,TGCGCCAGCAGCCTCCGGGCCCTGAACACTGAAGCTTTCTTT,many,-,TRBJ1-1,TRBV4-1
CASSLLANTDTQYF,TGTGCCAGCAGTTTGTTGGCTAACACAGATACGCAGTATTTT,many,-,TRBJ2-3,TRBV12-3/TRBV12-4
CATKSRSSTETQYF,TGTGCCACCAAGTCCAGGTCTTCTACGGAGACCCAGTACTTC,many,-,TRBJ2-5,TRBV27
CASSYNYLTDTQYF,TGTGCCAGCAGTTACAACTACCTCACAGATACGCAGTATTTT,many,-,TRBJ2-3,TRBV6-6
CSAQSGTIEQFF,TGCAGTGCTCAGTCTGGTACCATTGAGCAGTTCTTC,-,-,TRBJ2-1,TRBV20-1
CASSPTSAQSYEQYF,TGTGCCAGCTCACCTACTAGCGCGCAGAGCTACGAGCAGTACTTC,few,TRBD2,TRBJ2-7,TRBV18
CASSLWGPYEQYF,TGTGCCAGCAGTTTGTGGGGCCCTTACGAGCAGTACTTC,few,-,TRBJ2-7,TRBV12-3/TRBV12-4
CASSHDRDNIAQHF,TGTGCCAGTAGCCACGACAGGGACAACATAGCCCAGCATTTT,few,TRBD1,TRBJ1-5,TRBV19
CASSQGGTGNTEAFF,TGCGCCAGCAGCCAAGGGGGGACAGGGAACACTGAAGCTTTCTTT,-,TRBD1,TRBJ1-1,TRBV4-1
CASSARVTDTQYF,TGTGCCAGCAGTGCCAGGGTAACAGATACGCAGTATTTT,many,-,TRBJ2-3,TRBV6-1
CASSPIGTTQYF,TGTGCCAGCAGCCCCATCGGGACTACGCAGTATTTT,medium-sized,-,TRBJ2-3,TRBV7-2
CASSDSAAASSYEQYF,TGTGCCAGCAGTGACTCCGCAGCCGCGAGCTCCTACGAGCAGTACTTC,many,-,TRBJ2-7,TRBV25-1
CASRPDRVGIYGYTF,TGTGCCAGCAGACCTGACAGGGTGGGCATTTATGGCTACACCTTC,many,TRBD1,TRBJ1-2,TRBV4-2
CASSLEGQLSNQPQHF,TGTGCCAGCAGCCTAGAGGGACAGCTTAGCAATCAGCCCCAGCATTTT,many,TRBD1,TRBJ1-5,TRBV7-8
CASSEKTANEQFF,TGTGCCAGCAGTGAAAAAACAGCCAATGAGCAGTTCTTC,many,-,TRBJ2-1,TRBV6-1
CASSLDQGTEAFF,TGTGCCAGCAGCTTAGATCAGGGCACTGAAGCTTTCTTT,many,-,TRBJ1-1,TRBV11-3
CASSEQRGLETQYF,TGTGCCAGCAGTGAACAACGGGGGCTGGAGACCCAGTATTTT,-,-,TRBJ2-3,TRBV25-1
CSVDSANYGYTF,TGCAGCGTTGATTCGGCGAACTATGGCTACACCTTC,few,-,TRBJ1-2,TRBV29-1
CASSLTINTEAFF,TGTGCCAGCAGCCTGACCATCAACACTGAAGCTTTCTTT,-,-,TRBJ1-1,TRBV5-4
CASSLEAGQSFEQYF,TGTGCCAGCAGCTTAGAGGCCGGACAATCTTTCGAGCAGTACTTC,many,-,TRBJ2-7,TRBV7-2
CASSAVGYETDTQYF,TGTGCCAGCAGTGCGGTCGGGTATGAAACAGATACGCAGTATTTT,many,-,TRBJ2-3,TRBV6-1
CASSRRLRVGDTQYF,TGTGCCAGCAGCCGACGATTAAGGGTAGGGGATACGCAGTATTTT,many,-,TRBJ2-3,TRBV3-1
CSAKRHANTEAFF,TGCAGTGCTAAACGACACGCGAACACTGAAGCTTTCTTT,many,-,TRBJ1-1,TRBV20-1
CSVEGRSSYSHEQFF,TGCAGCGTTGAAGGGAGGTCCTCCTATAGCCATGAGCAGTTCTTC,-,-,TRBJ2-1,TRBV29-1
CASSIRGTEAFF,TGTGCCAGTAGTATCAGGGGAACTGAAGCTTTCTTT,many,-,TRBJ1-1,TRBV19
CASSQDRSGLTDTQYF,TGTGCCAGCAGCCAAGATCGGTCGGGACTCACAGATACGCAGTATTTT,many,-,TRBJ2-3,TRBV14
CSAPTGIGEQYF,TGCAGTGCCCCGACGGGTATAGGCGAGCAGTACTTC,many,-,TRBJ2-7,TRBV20-1
CASSRSRIWQFF,TGTGCCAGCAGCCGATCGCGTATTTGGCAGTTCTTC,many,-,TRBJ2-1,TRBV7-9
CASSPGFSGNTIYF,TGTGCCAGCAGCCCAGGGTTCTCTGGAAACACCATATATTTT,many,-,TRBJ1-3,TRBV6-1
CATSRDRLQETQYF,TGTGCCACCAGCCGAGACAGGTTACAAGAGACCCAGTACTTC,-,-,TRBJ2-5,TRBV15
CASSNLEGGSQYF,TGCGCCAGCAGTAACCTCGAAGGGGGTAGTCAGTATTTT,-,-,TRBJ2-3,TRBV10-2
CASSFRRQTGTDTQYF,TGTGCCAGCAGCTTTAGGAGACAGACAGGAACAGATACGCAGTATTTT,few,-,TRBJ2-3,TRBV5-4
CASSLVSPKNTEAFF,TGTGCCAGCAGCTTAGTTTCCCCCAAAAACACTGAAGCTTTCTTT,-,-,TRBJ1-1,TRBV11-2
CASSYVGGGDSSYNEQFF,TGTGCCAGCAGTTATGTGGGCGGCGGGGATAGCTCCTACAATGAGCAGTTCTTC,-,-,TRBJ2-1,TRBV6-1
CASSRGRASTNEKLFF,TGCGCCAGCAGCCGGGGGAGGGCCTCAACTAATGAAAAACTGTTTTTT,many,-,TRBJ1-4,TRBV4-1
CASSLDIRDTDGYTF,TGTGCCAGCAGCTTAGATATCCGGGATACAGATGGCTACACCTTC,many,-,TRBJ1-2,TRBV11-2
CASSTYLAGGPNEQFF,TGTGCCAGCAGCACCTACCTAGCGGGAGGGCCCAATGAGCAGTTCTTC,once,TRBD2,TRBJ2-1,TRBV7-2
CASSSRQKLGYNYTF,TGTGCCAGCAGCTCCAGACAGAAGCTCGGCTATAACTACACCTTC,-,-,TRBJ1-2,TRBV5-4
CSVVPRGGPAEQYF,TGCAGCGTTGTGCCCAGGGGAGGACCGGCCGAGCAGTACTTC,-,-,TRBJ2-7,TRBV29-1
CASSTRQYSGANVLTF,TGTGCCAGTAGTACTCGACAGTACTCTGGGGCCAACGTCCTGACTTTC,-,-,TRBJ2-6,TRBV27
CATSDEGAGGRYEQFF,TGTGCCACCAGTGATGAAGGAGCGGGGGGGCGTTATGAGCAGTTCTTC,many,TRBD2,TRBJ2-1,TRBV24-1
CASSQVQAEAFF,TGTGCCAGCAGCCAAGTACAGGCTGAAGCTTTCTTT,many,-,TRBJ1-1,TRBV3-1
CASSLGSGTTGEQYF,TGTGCCAGCAGCTTAGGATCGGGCACTACGGGCGAGCAGTACTTC,many,-,TRBJ2-7,TRBV7-2
CASSPGTDTQYF,TGTGCCAGCAGTCCGGGGACAGATACGCAGTATTTT,many,-,TRBJ2-3,TRBV25-1
CASSYVLVSPYEQYF,TGTGCCAGCAGTTATGTCCTTGTCAGCCCCTACGAGCAGTACTTC,many,-,TRBJ2-7,TRBV6-2/TRBV6-3
CATTTSGKDEQYF,TGTGCCACCACTACTAGCGGGAAGGACGAGCAGTACTTC,few,TRBD2,TRBJ2-7,TRBV12-3/TRBV12-4
CASRSQGNSPLHF,TGTGCCAGCAGGTCACAGGGGAATTCACCCCTCCACTTT,many,TRBD1,TRBJ1-6,TRBV6-1
CSIRQGPNEQYF,TGCAGCATCCGACAGGGGCCGAACGAGCAGTACTTC,-,TRBD1,TRBJ2-7,TRBV29-1
CASRYSADVTYEQYF,TGTGCCAGCAGATATTCAGCGGATGTAACCTACGAGCAGTACTTC,many,-,TRBJ2-7,TRBV27
CASSPLGLAQYNEQFF,TGTGCCAGCTCACCACTGGGACTAGCGCAGTACAATGAGCAGTTCTTC,many,TRBD2,TRBJ2-1,TRBV18